Listed below are T cell receptor beta chains from one sample, sequenced in a study of Graves' ophthalmopathy and Graves' hyperthyroidism. MiXCR, run by TCRdb on the multiplex PCR reads, gives a single entry per CDR3 protein. The sample includes approximately 1.2 million distinct CDR3 sequences, about two fifths of them seen just once. The specimen was peripheral blood or thyroid tissue (not recorded which). These receptors all come from an adult man with Graves' hyperthyroidism. CDR3s include the opening cysteine and the closing phenylalanine or tryptophan. Fields, in order: D gene, J gene, clone size, V gene, CDR3 protein, CDR3 DNA. The D gene is left open where the match is weak. Size is stated for part of the rows, as once, few or many counts, or as a class when the clone is expanded.

D: -; J: TRBJ1-6; size: many; V: TRBV15; CDR3: CATSRDRVIVGSPLHF; DNA: TGTGCCACCAGCAGAGACAGGGTAATAGTCGGATCACCCCTCCACTTT
D: -; J: TRBJ2-7; size: -; V: TRBV7-9; CDR3: CASRQDLGEQYF; DNA: TGTGCCAGCAGACAGGACCTGGGTGAGCAGTACTTC
D: -; J: TRBJ1-1; size: many; V: TRBV9; CDR3: CASGPSRGPEAFF; DNA: TGTGCCAGCGGACCCTCTAGAGGGCCTGAAGCTTTCTTT
D: TRBD1; J: TRBJ1-2; size: -; V: TRBV10-3; CDR3: CAISDVDRVGGYTF; DNA: TGTGCCATCAGTGATGTCGACAGGGTTGGCGGCTACACCTTC
D: -; J: TRBJ1-4; size: many; V: TRBV2; CDR3: CASSESRDGLNEKLFF; DNA: TGTGCCAGCAGTGAAAGTCGGGACGGGCTTAATGAAAAACTGTTTTTT
D: -; J: TRBJ1-5; size: many; V: TRBV6-4; CDR3: CASSVTASNQPQHF; DNA: TGTGCCAGCAGTGTGACAGCTAGCAATCAGCCCCAGCATTTT
D: -; J: TRBJ1-2; size: many; V: TRBV12-3/TRBV12-4; CDR3: CASRQRGLTYGYTF; DNA: TGTGCCAGCAGACAAAGGGGTTTAACCTATGGCTACACCTTC
D: -; J: TRBJ1-4; size: few; V: TRBV3-1; CDR3: CASSQGATLEKLFF; DNA: TGTGCCAGCAGCCAAGGGGCTACACTTGAAAAACTGTTTTTT
D: -; J: TRBJ2-1; size: -; V: TRBV29-1; CDR3: CSVDLRRDNEQFF; DNA: TGCAGCGTTGATTTGCGGCGGGACAATGAGCAGTTCTTC
D: -; J: TRBJ2-2; size: few; V: TRBV29-1; CDR3: CSVFAGELFF; DNA: TGCAGCGTTTTCGCCGGGGAGCTGTTTTTT
D: TRBD1; J: TRBJ1-1; size: many; V: TRBV11-2; CDR3: CASSFPLTGGTEAFF; DNA: TGTGCCAGCAGCTTCCCCCTAACAGGGGGCACTGAAGCTTTCTTT
D: -; J: TRBJ2-5; size: -; V: TRBV12-3/TRBV12-4; CDR3: CASRRTGGSETQYF; DNA: TGTGCCAGCAGGCGGACCGGGGGCTCAGAGACCCAGTACTTC
D: TRBD1; J: TRBJ2-7; size: few; V: TRBV7-9; CDR3: CASSQELVDRGSYEQYF; DNA: TGTGCCAGCAGCCAAGAGCTCGTGGACAGGGGGTCCTACGAGCAGTACTTC
D: TRBD1; J: TRBJ2-7; size: few; V: TRBV5-6; CDR3: CASGTGSNYEQYF; DNA: TGTGCCAGTGGGACAGGGAGCAACTACGAGCAGTACTTC
D: TRBD1; J: TRBJ2-7; size: many; V: TRBV20-1; CDR3: CSASFADRGFEQYF; DNA: TGCAGTGCTAGTTTTGCTGACAGGGGTTTCGAGCAGTACTTC
D: TRBD2; J: TRBJ2-7; size: few; V: TRBV3-1; CDR3: CASSQTSLGVQQYF; DNA: TGTGCCAGCAGCCAGACTAGCCTGGGCGTTCAGCAGTACTTC
D: TRBD2; J: TRBJ2-7; size: many; V: TRBV7-6; CDR3: CASSTQPGLGAYEQYF; DNA: TGTGCCAGCAGCACCCAACCGGGACTAGGCGCCTACGAGCAGTACTTC
D: -; J: TRBJ1-1; size: few; V: TRBV20-1; CDR3: CSARDKAGPSSTEAFF; DNA: TGCAGTGCTAGAGATAAGGCAGGACCTTCGAGCACTGAAGCTTTCTTT
D: -; J: TRBJ2-2; size: many; V: TRBV5-1; CDR3: CASSLATGNTGELFF; DNA: TGCGCCAGCAGCTTGGCAACGGGGAACACCGGGGAGCTGTTTTTT
D: TRBD1; J: TRBJ1-5; size: -; V: TRBV6-2/TRBV6-3; CDR3: CASSYPGGQGNQPQHF; DNA: TGTGCCAGCAGTTACCCCGGGGGACAGGGTAATCAGCCCCAGCATTTT
D: -; J: TRBJ2-7; size: many; V: TRBV12-3/TRBV12-4; CDR3: CASSPGSEQYF; DNA: TGTGCCAGCAGTCCAGGGAGCGAGCAGTACTTC
D: -; J: TRBJ1-6; size: -; V: TRBV20-1; CDR3: CSADTGLAGALHF; DNA: TGCAGTGCTGACACTGGACTAGCGGGGGCCCTCCACTTT
D: -; J: TRBJ1-3; size: -; V: TRBV7-9; CDR3: CASSPVERGNTIYF; DNA: TGTGCCAGCAGCCCCGTTGAACGCGGAAACACCATATATTTT
D: TRBD1; J: TRBJ1-1; size: many; V: TRBV7-2; CDR3: CASSFKPDRDTEAFF; DNA: TGTGCCAGCAGCTTCAAACCGGACAGGGATACTGAAGCTTTCTTT
D: -; J: TRBJ2-5; size: -; V: TRBV7-2; CDR3: CASSLVSSTHQETQYF; DNA: TGTGCCAGCAGCTTGGTGTCTAGCACTCACCAAGAGACCCAGTACTTC
D: -; J: TRBJ1-2; size: many; V: TRBV6-6; CDR3: CASSYQGSPYGYTF; DNA: TGTGCCAGCAGTTACCAGGGATCCCCCTATGGCTACACCTTC
D: TRBD2; J: TRBJ2-7; size: -; V: TRBV29-1; CDR3: CSVDLATGGRYEQYF; DNA: TGCAGCGTTGACCTCGCGACGGGAGGCCGATACGAGCAGTACTTC
D: -; J: TRBJ1-2; size: many; V: TRBV29-1; CDR3: CSVGLIYGYTF; DNA: TGCAGCGTCGGACTTATCTATGGCTACACCTTC
D: TRBD1; J: TRBJ2-7; size: few; V: TRBV7-9; CDR3: CASSFRGRGEQYF; DNA: TGTGCCAGCAGCTTCAGGGGGCGAGGTGAGCAGTACTTC
D: -; J: TRBJ2-6; size: few; V: TRBV10-2; CDR3: CASSESTNSGANVLTF; DNA: TGCGCCAGCAGTGAGTCGACGAACTCTGGGGCCAACGTCCTGACTTTC
D: -; J: TRBJ1-2; size: -; V: TRBV29-1; CDR3: CSADQTGTGSYNYGYTF; DNA: TGCAGCGCAGATCAAACAGGGACTGGGTCCTATAACTATGGCTACACCTTC
D: -; J: TRBJ2-7; size: -; V: TRBV29-1; CDR3: CSVVQGPSREQYF; DNA: TGCAGCGTTGTACAGGGACCCTCCCGCGAGCAGTACTTC
D: -; J: TRBJ2-6; size: -; V: TRBV30; CDR3: CAWSVYRVAGANVLTF; DNA: TGTGCCTGGAGTGTGTACAGGGTGGCTGGGGCCAACGTCCTGACTTTC
D: TRBD2; J: TRBJ2-7; size: -; V: TRBV6-2/TRBV6-3; CDR3: CASSYLGRPPYEQYF; DNA: TGTGCCAGCAGTTACCTCGGGAGGCCTCCCTACGAGCAGTACTTC
D: -; J: TRBJ1-1; size: once; V: TRBV7-9; CDR3: CASSTTDKGGTEAFF; DNA: TGTGCCAGCAGCACTACAGACAAGGGTGGCACTGAAGCTTTCTTT
D: -; J: TRBJ1-2; size: -; V: TRBV7-9; CDR3: CASSLPTGGDDYGYTF; DNA: TGTGCCAGCAGCTTACCGACAGGCGGGGATGACTATGGCTACACCTTC
D: -; J: TRBJ1-5; size: many; V: TRBV7-8; CDR3: CASSLDGSIGQPQHF; DNA: TGTGCCAGCAGCTTAGATGGTAGCATAGGTCAGCCCCAGCATTTT
D: -; J: TRBJ2-5; size: -; V: TRBV7-2; CDR3: CASSQVVTDQETQYF; DNA: TGTGCCAGCAGCCAGGTGGTGACGGACCAAGAGACCCAGTACTTC
D: TRBD1; J: TRBJ2-5; size: -; V: TRBV7-3; CDR3: CASSRTGGSQETQYF; DNA: TGTGCCAGCAGCCGGACAGGGGGCTCCCAGGAGACCCAGTACTTC
D: -; J: TRBJ1-5; size: many; V: TRBV19; CDR3: CASSTGGPQHF; DNA: TGTGCCAGTAGTACCGGAGGACCCCAGCATTTT
D: -; J: TRBJ1-6; size: many; V: TRBV4-2; CDR3: CASSQNRVSPLHF; DNA: TGTGCCAGCAGCCAAAACAGGGTTTCACCCCTCCACTTT
D: TRBD2; J: TRBJ2-7; size: once; V: TRBV7-8; CDR3: CASSYSGRTHEQYF; DNA: TGTGCCAGCAGCTATAGCGGGAGAACCCACGAGCAGTACTTC
D: TRBD1; J: TRBJ2-7; size: many; V: TRBV10-2; CDR3: CASRHLPGQAYEQYF; DNA: TGCGCCAGCAGACATCTCCCGGGACAGGCCTACGAGCAGTACTTC